A single sample gave rise to the 24 T cell receptor beta chains below, sequenced in a study of blood T cells in healthy people across ages. A J-beta primer mix and a sample-barcoded 5' primer were used in a second PCR of about 6 to 12 cycles. Each CDR3 protein gets one entry after TCRdb re-called the 5' RACE reads with MiXCR. This repertoire shows about 1.8 million distinct CDR3 sequences, roughly 50% found once; its top ten account for approximately 2.1%. Specimen: blood. These receptor sequences come from a woman aged 40 to 50 in good health.

The chain couples TRBV7-2 to TRBJ2-7; D is possibly TRBD1 (6 bases). Trimming stripped 2 bases from V and 2 bases from J, with 25 bases between. The germline gives CDR1 SGHTA, CDR2 FQGNSA. This CDR3 has 19 residues. The CDR3 DNA reads TGTGCCAGCAGCTTAAGACAGGCCCCATTACCTGGTACTACCTACGAGCAGTACTTC. Translated, it gives CASSLRQAPLPGTTYEQYF.

The chain joins TRBV2 to TRBJ1-5; D not resolved. The CDR3 is made up of 14 amino acids. The germline CDR1 and CDR2 sequences are SNHLY and FYNNEI. Between the trimmed V and J ends, which lost 5 bases and 3 bases, there was a span of 11 bases. The DNA of the CDR3 is TGTGCCAGCAGTTACCGGGAGCTCAATCAGCCCCAGCATTTT. Translated, it gives CASSYRELNQPQHF.

A word on this clonotype: Sequence at one end of the junction differs from germline and may be a read error. The chain links TRBV29-1 to TRBJ2-6; possible D gene TRBD1, 5 bases. Germline CDR1 reads SQVTM; CDR2 reads ANQGSEA. The CDR3 consists of 15 residues. CDR3 DNA sequence: TGCAGCGTTGAAGGCGAGGTTTCTGGGGCCAACGTCCCGACTTTC. It translates to CSVEGEVSGANVPTF.

The rearrangement uses TRBV7-6 and TRBJ2-1; D unresolved. Trimming took 2 bases from V and 5 from J, leaving 16 bases between them. The CDR3 loop spans 16 amino acids. Germline-derived CDR1 and CDR2 are SGHVS and FNYEAQ. The CDR3 spells CASSLIRSARNNEQFF. CDR3 DNA sequence: TGTGCCAGCAGCTTAATAAGGTCGGCGCGGAACAATGAGCAGTTCTTC.

The J gene is TRBJ2-1, the V gene TRBV5-1; no clear D gene. V was cut by 4 bases and J by 2 bases, with 22 bases left in between. The CDR3 consists of 18 residues. Germline values: CDR1 SGHRS, CDR2 YFSETQ. This CDR3 is CASSQWVGRVRTYNEQFF. DNA of the CDR3: TGCGCCAGCAGCCAATGGGTAGGAAGGGTCCGAACCTACAATGAGCAGTTCTTC.

The sample holds a few counts of this clonotype. The rearrangement joins TRBV27 to TRBJ2-5; 7 bases are shared with TRBD1. Germline CDR1 reads MNHEY; CDR2 reads SMNVEV (reference sequence). This CDR3 is 14 amino acids long. Germline trimming cut 5 bases from V and 3 bases from J; bases unmatched to any gene: 6. Here the CDR3 DNA reads TGTGCCAGCAGTCAAGACAGGGTCGAAGAGACCCAGTACTTC. The encoded protein is CASSQDRVEETQYF.

This clonotype was seen a handful of times. This chain links TRBV28 with TRBJ2-1; TRBD1 agrees at 8 bases. This CDR3 spans 17 amino acids. The germline V gene encodes CDR1 MDHEN and CDR2 SYDVKM. V lost 5 bases and J lost 2; bases outside the gene matches: 11. CDR3 region: CASSTRTGTTTYNEQFF. Written as DNA, the CDR3 is TGTGCCAGCAGTACTCGGACAGGGACGACCACCTACAATGAGCAGTTCTTC.

This clonotype was seen more than once but under ten times. This chain connects TRBV10-3 to TRBJ2-3; TRBD2 agrees at 12 bases. The CDR3 consists of 20 residues. V was pared by 7 bases and J by 3 bases, with 20 bases of the junction left unmatched. Germline assignment: CDR1 ENHRY and CDR2 SYGVKD. The CDR3 reads CAIKRDWASGGALETDTQYF. The CDR3 nucleotides are TGTGCCATCAAGAGGGACTGGGCTAGCGGGGGGGCATTGGAGACAGATACGCAGTATTTT.

As for this clonotype: A junction boundary mismatches the germline segment, possibly from a read error. The chain links TRBV6-2 or TRBV6-3 to TRBJ1-2; 8 bases match TRBD1. Per germline, CDR1 MNHEY and CDR2 SVGEGT. The CDR3 contains 14 residues. In DNA, the CDR3 is TGTGCCTGCAGCAGACAGGGGAGTAACTATGGCTACACCTTC. It codes for CACSRQGSNYGYTF.

This CDR3 is CASSYSTGGYEKLFF. CDR3 DNA: TGTGCCAGCAGTTACTCGACAGGGGGCTATGAAAAACTGTTTTTT. The chain is built from TRBV6-6 and TRBJ1-4; 10 bases map to TRBD1. With V trimmed by 0 bases and J by 6 bases, 1 base remained unmatched. There are 15 residues in the CDR3. CDR1 and CDR2 from the germline V gene are MNHNY and SVGAGI (reference sequence).

The rearrangement links TRBV6-4 to TRBJ2-6, with D possibly TRBD2 on 5 matching bases. Trimming removed 3 bases from V and 5 bases from J, with 8 bases in between. Germline lookup yields CDR1 MRHNA and CDR2 SNTAGT. This CDR3 has 14 amino acids. CDR3 nucleotide sequence: TGTGCCAGCAGTGATGGGAGTTGGGCCAACGTCCTGACTTTC. Protein: CASSDGSWANVLTF.

This clonotype has just a few counts. The chain joins TRBV5-1 to TRBJ1-2; possibly TRBD1 for D (6 bases). This CDR3 has 16 residues. Germline V gives CDR1 SGHRS, CDR2 YFSETQ. V was shortened by 4 bases and J by 1 base, with 17 bases between the two germline ends. The CDR3, as DNA: TGCGCCAGCAGCGGCCGGACAGCTCCTCTTAACTATGGCTACACCTTC. Protein product: CASSGRTAPLNYGYTF.

This clonotype appeared once. The chain combines TRBV20-1 with TRBJ2-1; D remains ambiguous. Per the germline V gene, CDR1 is DFQATT and CDR2 is SNEGSKA (reference sequence). Deletions cut 3 bases from V and 4 bases from J, with 13 bases between. The CDR3 is made up of 14 amino acids. The CDR3 DNA reads TGCAGTGCTAGTCTAACCCTAGTATACAATGAGCAGTTCTTC. Protein sequence: CSASLTLVYNEQFF.

The sample holds a few counts of this clonotype. V usage is TRBV6-1 and J usage is TRBJ2-7; D is perhaps TRBD2 (6 bases). The CDR3 has 15 amino acids. V was shortened by 6 bases and J by 2 bases, with 17 bases between the two germline ends. Germline V CDR1 and CDR2: MNHNS, SASEGT. CDR3 DNA: TGTGCCAGCAGGCAAACAATTAGCGGTCCCTACGAGCAGTACTTC. It translates to CASRQTISGPYEQYF.

Concerning this clonotype: A read error may produce the germline difference seen at one junction end. The chain has TRBV20-1 and TRBJ2-5; D may match TRBD1 or TRBD2 (5 bases each). The CDR3 is 13 amino acids. Germline V CDR1 and CDR2: DFQATT, SNEGSKA (reference sequence). The CDR3 DNA reads TGCAGTGCCCCGGGACGGTATCAAGAGGCCCAGTACTTC. The encoded protein is CSAPGRYQEAQYF.

This clonotype came up a few times. V is TRBV5-6 and J is TRBJ2-1; the match to TRBD2 covers 10 bases. The V gene's germline CDR1 is SGHDT and CDR2 YYEEEE. Unmatched junction bases numbered 6, after V lost 5 bases and J lost 4 bases. This CDR3 is built from 15 residues. DNA of the CDR3: TGTGCCAGCAGATCGGGACTAGCGTCTTACAATGAGCAGTTCTTC. Translating gives CASRSGLASYNEQFF.

This clonotype has more than one count but fewer than ten. The CDR3 region is CASSSPGGGPLNEQFF. CDR3 in DNA: TGTGCCAGCAGCTCCCCGGGCGGGGGCCCCCTGAATGAGCAGTTCTTC. V gene TRBV7-3 combines with J gene TRBJ2-1, with D possibly being TRBD2 (7 bases). Germline V CDR1 and CDR2: SGHTA, FQGTGA. CDR3 length: 16 amino acids. V was shortened by 4 bases and J by 7 bases, with 20 bases between the two germline ends.

The chain carries TRBV6-6 and TRBJ2-7; D is uncertain. This CDR3 region has 15 residues. CDR1 and CDR2 (germline): MNHNY, SVGAGI (reference sequence). Trimming stripped 3 bases from V and 0 bases from J, with 12 bases between. The CDR3 DNA reads TGTGCCAGCAGTTATCGGACGGTCGGCTCCTACGAGCAGTACTTC. This sequence encodes CASSYRTVGSYEQYF.

The chain uses TRBV7-6 and TRBJ2-5; D uncertain. The CDR3 runs to 17 residues. Per germline, CDR1 SGHVS and CDR2 FNYEAQ. Trimming took off 1 base at V and 4 bases at J, with 19 bases between the two ends. Written as DNA, the CDR3 is TGTGCCAGCAGCTTAGGGGCCTCGGTCGCGTTTCTAGAGACCCAGTACTTC. Its translation: CASSLGASVAFLETQYF.

This clonotype was seen only a few times. This chain uses TRBV4-3 with TRBJ2-7; D is uncertain. This CDR3 is built from 15 residues. V was clipped by 0 bases and J by 3 bases, with 12 bases between them. CDR1 and CDR2 (germline): LGHNA, YSLEER. The CDR3 DNA is TGCGCCAGCAGCCAAGATAAAGGGCCTAACTACGAGCAGTACTTC. Its protein product is CASSQDKGPNYEQYF.

In DNA, the CDR3 is TGTGCCAGCTGTGAGGGGCGGGTCGGAGAGACCCAGTACTTC. Translated, it gives CASCEGRVGETQYF. V usage is TRBV12-3 or TRBV12-4 and J usage is TRBJ2-5; either TRBD1 or TRBD2 may supply D (5 bases each). The length of the CDR3 is 14 residues. V lost 8 bases and J lost 4, with 17 bases in between.

The J gene is TRBJ1-6, the V gene TRBV5-1; D unclear. Per the germline V gene, CDR1 is SGHRS and CDR2 is YFSETQ. The CDR3 has 14 residues. The V end was cut by 1 base, the J end by 5 bases, with 7 bases between. CDR3 sequence reads: CASSLWADNSPLHF. CDR3 DNA sequence: TGCGCCAGCAGCTTGTGGGCTGATAATTCACCCCTCCACTTT. Using reference TRBV5-1 and TRBJ1-6 for the parts outside the CDR3, the full variable domain is KAGVTQTPRYLIKTRGQQVTLSCSPISGHRSVSWYQQTPGQGLQFLFEYFSETQRNKGNFPGRFSGRQFSNSRSEMNVSTLELGDSALYLCASSLWADNSPLHFGNGTRLTVT.

V gene TRBV7-8 combines with J gene TRBJ2-1; D is undetermined. V lost 5 bases, J lost 6 bases, and 17 bases lay in between. This CDR3 comprises 15 residues. CDR1 SGHVS and CDR2 FQNEAQ come from the germline V gene. The CDR3 spells CASSPQWPNFNEQFF. The CDR3 bases are TGTGCCAGCAGCCCCCAATGGCCTAATTTCAATGAGCAGTTCTTC.

The chain couples TRBV9 to TRBJ2-1; 9 bases line up with TRBD1. In germline, CDR1 is SGDLS, CDR2 YYNGEE. Trimming at V came to 5 bases and at J to 13 bases, leaving 19 bases not matched to a gene. This CDR3 contains 16 residues. As DNA, the CDR3 is TGTGCCAGCAGTAACAACAGGGGGCTAGCGGAAGAGACCCAGTTCTTC. It translates to CASSNNRGLAEETQFF.